A selection of T cell receptor beta chains follows, all from one sample in a study of human T cells and chemical hapten exposure. MiXCR, run by TCRdb on the RACE reads, gives a single entry per CDR3 protein. The sample gives 340,000 or so distinct CDR3 sequences, around 7% of which show up once; around 8.4% is in the top ten. Sample: whole blood, taken in connection with sensitization to the hapten diphenylcyclopropenone (DPC). Receptors were obtained from a woman younger than 35 with alopecia areata. Some clones in this sample may be carry-over from other donors' samples. Both conserved end residues are trimmed from each CDR3.

cdr3_aa j_call cdr3_length v_call
SARTSGAMETQY TRBJ2-5 12 TRBV20-1
ASAPQGTGTGELF TRBJ2-2 13 TRBV2
SARDWGQGETQY TRBJ2-5 12 TRBV20-1
ASSPRQGADTQY TRBJ2-3 12 TRBV18
ASSYLPGQARTYNEQF TRBJ2-1 16 TRBV6-2/TRBV6-3
ASRESLLNSPLH TRBJ1-6 12 TRBV28
ASSLTRRDPFNEQY TRBJ2-7 14 TRBV12-3/TRBV12-4
AIRLGNTDTQY TRBJ2-3 11 TRBV12-3/TRBV12-4
ASSQVAGANTQY TRBJ2-3 12 TRBV3-1
ASSQRGQFEAF TRBJ1-1 11 TRBV28
ASRKLDTQY TRBJ2-3 9 TRBV6-5
SARLQGNEQY TRBJ2-7 10 TRBV29-1
ATSVHTAGTASYT TRBJ1-2 13 TRBV24-1
ASRREIGTLGPDTQY TRBJ2-3 15 TRBV7-6
ASSSVLIGEQF TRBJ2-1 11 TRBV7-9
ASSHSGGKVDSPLH TRBJ1-6 14 TRBV3-1
ASRFFSTDTQY TRBJ2-3 11 TRBV6-5
ASSSQQGLGNQPQH TRBJ1-5 14 TRBV7-9
ASSLGARGLYEQY TRBJ2-7 13 TRBV11-1
ASNNRDGRLNTIY TRBJ1-3 13 TRBV6-2/TRBV6-3
ASSQGQGTYGYT TRBJ1-2 12 TRBV4-3
ASSYILGGGYEQY TRBJ2-7 13 TRBV6-6
ASSPGLAGRQETQY TRBJ2-5 14 TRBV5-1
SARDHGGGTEAF TRBJ1-1 12 TRBV20-1
ASSQEVDSYYGYT TRBJ1-2 13 TRBV4-2
ASSPGQFSDTQY TRBJ2-3 12 TRBV5-1
ASSPRQGIGEKLF TRBJ1-4 13 TRBV6-6
ASSSDLAGAITDTQY TRBJ2-3 15 TRBV6-5
SARQHPGGSGNTIY TRBJ1-3 14 TRBV20-1
AISRVGETQY TRBJ2-5 10 TRBV10-3
ASSPSRDRETGELF TRBJ2-2 14 TRBV23-1
ASSLAGSPPNTEAF TRBJ1-1 14 TRBV7-9
ASSRGYGTEAF TRBJ1-1 11 TRBV6-5
ASSPPSTWAVEAF TRBJ1-1 13 TRBV11-2
ASSLGPTGVNTEAF TRBJ1-1 14 TRBV5-6
ASSPGLAGGYEQY TRBJ2-7 13 TRBV7-2
ASSLYEQY TRBJ2-7 8 TRBV27
SFPHTGTEKLF TRBJ1-4 11 TRBV20-1
ASSTAGPGEQY TRBJ2-7 11 TRBV12-3/TRBV12-4
ASSQVQPNTEAF TRBJ1-1 12 TRBV4-2
SARANLGSNQPQH TRBJ1-5 13 TRBV20-1
ASSYSRGQGAYTEAF TRBJ1-1 15 TRBV6-2/TRBV6-3